This T cell receptor (beta chain) was retrieved from a study of cytomegalovirus exposure and HLA in healthy donors. Study-wide findings and caveats: Researchers had no immune exposure information except CMV serostatus available.

About this clone itself: Its antigen remains unknown.

PCR was performed using 60 Vbeta and 13 Jbeta primers. Assay used: immunoSEQ multiplex PCR; TCRdb lists only in-frame clones, some missing. The sample lists roughly 130,000 clones; 73% were seen once. Trimming took off 1 base at V and 10 bases at J, with 13 bases between the two ends. Per the germline V gene, CDR1 is SEHNR and CDR2 is FQNEAQ (reference sequence). The CDR3 totals 13 residues. The J gene is TRBJ1-1, the V gene TRBV7-9; D is perhaps TRBD1 (5 bases). The receptor was derived from a woman between 40 and 50 years old in good health and CMV-seronegative. The sample consisted of PBMCs. The DNA of the CDR3 is TGTGCCAGCAGCTTAGGAGGCGTGGGGGGAGCTTTCTTT. Its translation is CASSLGGVGGAFF.